These 3 T cell receptor beta chains were all obtained from the same sample, sequenced in a study of blood T cell repertoires in COVID-19. TCRdb keeps only in-frame clones here, not all; method: immunoSEQ multiplex PCR. There are hundreds of thousands of clones in the sample; under 95% occur only once, and about 3.5% lies in the top ten. The source material was peripheral blood. The receptors were gathered from a woman aged 18-29 years who had recovered from COVID-19.

The chain uses TRBV6-6 and TRBJ2-3, with D possibly matching TRBD2 (6 bases). V lost 7 bases to trimming and J lost 2 bases, with 16 bases between them. The length of the CDR3 is 15 residues. In germline, CDR1 is MNHNY, CDR2 SVGAGI (reference sequence). CDR3 coding DNA: TGTGCCAGCAACGGCTACGGCGGGGACACAGATACGCAGTATTTT. Residues: CASNGYGGDTDTQYF.

The CDR3 region has the DNA TGTGCCAGCAGCTTAACGGCGGAGGAGTTTGAGACCCAGTACTTC. This translates into CASSLTAEEFETQYF. The chain links TRBV7-2 to TRBJ2-5; tentatively, D is TRBD2 (5 bases). Trimming cost V 2 bases and J 5 bases, with 15 bases left between them. Germline CDR1 reads SGHTA; CDR2 reads FQGNSA. This CDR3 has 15 amino acids.

The V and J genes are TRBV6-5 and TRBJ2-5; 9 positions agree with TRBD1. V lost 4 bases and J lost 3; bases outside the gene matches: 0. Germline V gives CDR1 MNHEY, CDR2 SVGAGI. The CDR3 extends over 13 amino acids. CDR3 sequence (DNA): TGTGCCAGCAGTTGGGACAGGGAAGAGACCCAGTACTTC. Amino acid sequence: CASSWDREETQYF.